This T cell receptor (beta chain) was obtained from a study of T-cell memory formation after mild COVID-19 (dated by TCRdb to the early 2020s). In the study overall: Most TCR sequence clusters were specific to one of the two donors. T-cell clones expanding and contracting after mild COVID-19 in two donors were tracked by longitudinal TCRalpha and TCRbeta repertoire sequencing. Two young, previously healthy adult volunteers, one female and one male, were included in the cohort. Overall study outcomes, separate from this receptor: Contracting CD4+ clones were located mainly in the CM and EM memory subsets, whereas CD8+ clones were found to be enriched in EMRA. Only two mild cases were covered in the study, and larger cohorts including severe cases with pre-infection samples were considered necessary. Clones contracting from day 15 to 85 had balanced CD4/CD8 phenotypes, while a second wave expanding from day 15 to 37 was biased towards CD4+. SARS-CoV-2 specificity of the second-wave clones peaking on day 37 was not confirmed. Some responding clones were detected in pre-infection memory, suggesting pre-existing cross-reactive memory T cells joined the SARS-CoV-2 response.

As concerns this clonotype: This clone's antigen is unknown. No much larger clonotype is one base removed from it; base qualities were not supplied.

The germline V end is reduced by 5 bases and the J end by 9 bases; junction bases left unmatched: 5. From its cysteine to its phenylalanine, the CDR3 spans 14 amino acids. Left in the record is the CDR3 DNA by itself, 42 bases read in frame from the first base. Ficoll-Paque density gradient centrifugation was the method used to isolate PBMCs. The reads were generated on an Illumina NovaSeq 6000. TCRalpha and TCRbeta cDNA libraries were built by 5'RACE with constant-segment primers, adding sample barcodes and unique molecular identifiers. RNA was extracted from every sample with Trizol reagent. Amplification of the libraries took two PCR steps, and the second step added a second sample barcode plus Illumina TruSeq adapters. Sequencing of the libraries was done on an Illumina NovaSeq, producing 2 x 150 bp paired-end reads. On the authors' methods: Reads were demultiplexed and collapsed into UMI-guided consensus sequences with migec v1.2.7. Using mixcr v2.1.11, UMI consensuses were aligned to TRA and TRB V and J templates and then assembled into clonotypes. A clonotype was counted as expanded or contracted only when both edgeR and NoisET called the clonotype significant, with the noise models trained on biological replicates. edgeR calls used a false discovery rate-adjusted p below 0.01 and a log2 fold-change threshold of 1. As an exploratory analysis of dynamics, PCA with hierarchical clustering was applied to max-normalized trajectories of the 1000 most abundant clonotypes. Each responding clone was given a CD4 or CD8 phenotype based on the CD4+ and CD8+ repertoires, which had been sequenced separately. Using fastp trimming at Q25 and MiXCR clonotype assembly, TCRdb reanalyzed the public sequencing data and kept in-frame beta chains. Merged by CDR3 protein, the rows form single entries marked with the most common genes and DNA. TCRdb's processing, not the authors', yielded these V and J calls. Counted in this sample were 550,000 to 650,000 distinct CDR3 sequences; roughly a sixth of them appeared once. The ten top clones hold 8.1% of the sample.

The sample taken for sequencing was PBMCs or a T cell subset sorted from them (not recorded which). The TCR sequence derives from an adult woman who had mild COVID-19 (a few samples of this study predate the infection). The sample titles of this study are shuffled in the database, so cell type and time point are left out; the donor was told from shared clones. The chain employs TRBV12-3 or TRBV12-4 and TRBJ1-6, and TRBD1 aligns with 9 junction nucleotides. The nucleotide sequence is given as TGTGCCAGCAGTGAGGGGACAGGGACTTCACCCCTCCACTTT. This yields the protein CASSEGTGTSPLHF.